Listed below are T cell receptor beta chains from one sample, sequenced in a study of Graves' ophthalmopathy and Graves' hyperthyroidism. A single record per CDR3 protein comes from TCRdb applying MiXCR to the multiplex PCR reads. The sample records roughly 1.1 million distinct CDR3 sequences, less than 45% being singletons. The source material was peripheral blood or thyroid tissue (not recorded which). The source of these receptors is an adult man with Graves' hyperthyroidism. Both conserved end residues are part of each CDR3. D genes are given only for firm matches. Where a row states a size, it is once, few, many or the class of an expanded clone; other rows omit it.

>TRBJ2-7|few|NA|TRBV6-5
CASSRDLHYEQYF
TGTGCCAGCAGTCGGGACCTACACTACGAGCAGTACTTC
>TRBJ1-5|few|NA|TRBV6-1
CASSEFGQDPHQPQHF
TGTGCCAGCAGTGAATTCGGGCAGGACCCACATCAGCCCCAGCATTTT
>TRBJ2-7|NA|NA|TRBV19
CASSTRGFSEQYF
TGTGCCAGTAGTACCAGGGGTTTCAGCGAGCAGTACTTC
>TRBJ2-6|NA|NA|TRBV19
CASTGRGDTEAF
TGTGCCAGTACGGGCAGGGGAGACACTGAAGCTTTC
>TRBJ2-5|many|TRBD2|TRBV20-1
CSASGTSGSETQYF
TGCAGTGCTAGCGGGACTAGCGGGAGTGAGACCCAGTACTTC
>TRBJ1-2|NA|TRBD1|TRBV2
CASTGTVDGYTF
TGTGCCAGCACCGGGACAGTGGATGGCTACACCTTC
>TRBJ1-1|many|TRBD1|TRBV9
CASSQRTGAMNTEAFF
TGTGCCAGCAGCCAGAGAACAGGGGCCATGAACACTGAAGCTTTCTTT
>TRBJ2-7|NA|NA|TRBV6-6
CASLRTEGAGEQYF
TGTGCCAGCCTCCGAACGGAGGGGGCGGGGGAGCAGTACTTC
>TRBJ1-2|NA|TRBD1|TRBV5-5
CASSVGEGTGEDYGYTF
TGTGCCAGCAGCGTTGGGGAGGGGACAGGAGAGGACTATGGCTACACCTTC
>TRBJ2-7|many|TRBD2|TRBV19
CASSIEAGGPYEQYF
TGTGCCAGTAGTATAGAAGCGGGAGGGCCTTACGAGCAGTACTTC
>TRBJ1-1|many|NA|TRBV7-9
CASSFTGGPEAFF
TGTGCCAGCAGCTTTACCGGCGGACCGGAAGCTTTCTTT
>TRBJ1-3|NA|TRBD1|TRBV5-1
CASSLRGTASDTIYF
TGCGCCAGCAGCTTGCGCGGGACAGCGAGCGACACCATATATTTT
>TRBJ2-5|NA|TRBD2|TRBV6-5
CASSYSRVGSGNEETQYF
TGTGCCAGCAGTTACTCCCGTGTGGGAAGCGGGAACGAAGAGACCCAGTACTTC